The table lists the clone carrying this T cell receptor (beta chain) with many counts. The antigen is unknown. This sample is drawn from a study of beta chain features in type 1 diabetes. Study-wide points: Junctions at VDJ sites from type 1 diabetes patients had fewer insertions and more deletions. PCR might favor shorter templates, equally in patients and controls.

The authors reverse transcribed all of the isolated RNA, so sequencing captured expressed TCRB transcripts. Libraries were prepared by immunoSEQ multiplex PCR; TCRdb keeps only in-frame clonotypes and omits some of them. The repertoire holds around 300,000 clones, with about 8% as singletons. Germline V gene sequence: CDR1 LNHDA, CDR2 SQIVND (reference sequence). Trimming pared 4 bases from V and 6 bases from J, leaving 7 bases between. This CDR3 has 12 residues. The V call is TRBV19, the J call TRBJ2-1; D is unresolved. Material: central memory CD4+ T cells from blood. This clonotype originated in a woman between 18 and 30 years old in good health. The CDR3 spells CASSTIFNEQFF. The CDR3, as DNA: TGTGCCAGTAGTACGATATTCAATGAGCAGTTCTTC.